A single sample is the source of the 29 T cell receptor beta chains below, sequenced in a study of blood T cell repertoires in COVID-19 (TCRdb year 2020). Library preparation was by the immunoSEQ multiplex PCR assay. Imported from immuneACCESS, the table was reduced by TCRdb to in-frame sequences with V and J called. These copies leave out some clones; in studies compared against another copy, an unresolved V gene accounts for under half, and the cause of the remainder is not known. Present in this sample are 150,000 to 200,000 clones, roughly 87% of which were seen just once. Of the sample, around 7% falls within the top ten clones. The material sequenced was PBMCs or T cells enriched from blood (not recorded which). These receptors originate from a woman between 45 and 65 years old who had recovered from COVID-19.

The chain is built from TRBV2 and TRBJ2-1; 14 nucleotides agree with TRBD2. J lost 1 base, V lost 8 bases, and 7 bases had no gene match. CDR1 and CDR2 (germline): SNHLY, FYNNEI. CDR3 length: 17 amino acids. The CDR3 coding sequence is TGTGCCAGCCTGGGGACTAGCGGGAGACGGTCCTACAATGAGCAGTTCTTC. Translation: CASLGTSGRRSYNEQFF.

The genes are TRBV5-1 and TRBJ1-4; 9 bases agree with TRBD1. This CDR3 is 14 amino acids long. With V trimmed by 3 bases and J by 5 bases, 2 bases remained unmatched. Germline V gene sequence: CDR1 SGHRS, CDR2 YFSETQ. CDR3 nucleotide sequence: TGCGCCAGCAGCTGGGGGACAGGGAATGAAAAACTGTTTTTT. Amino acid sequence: CASSWGTGNEKLFF. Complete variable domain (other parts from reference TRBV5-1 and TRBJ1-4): KAGVTQTPRYLIKTRGQQVTLSCSPISGHRSVSWYQQTPGQGLQFLFEYFSETQRNKGNFPGRFSGRQFSNSRSEMNVSTLELGDSALYLCASSWGTGNEKLFFGSGTQLSVL.

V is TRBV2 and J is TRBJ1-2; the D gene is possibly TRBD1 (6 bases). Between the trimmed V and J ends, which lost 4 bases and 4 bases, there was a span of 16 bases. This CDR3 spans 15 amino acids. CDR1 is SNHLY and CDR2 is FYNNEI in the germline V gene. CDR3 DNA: TGTGCCAGCAGTGCCCGGGACATGCTTTTCTATGGCTACACCTTC. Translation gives CASSARDMLFYGYTF.

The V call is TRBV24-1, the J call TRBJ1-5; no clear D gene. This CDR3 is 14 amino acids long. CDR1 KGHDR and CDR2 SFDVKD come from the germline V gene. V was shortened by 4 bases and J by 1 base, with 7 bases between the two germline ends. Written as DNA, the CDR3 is TGTGCCACCAGTGAAGCCTTCAGCAATCAGCCCCAGCATTTT. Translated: CATSEAFSNQPQHF.

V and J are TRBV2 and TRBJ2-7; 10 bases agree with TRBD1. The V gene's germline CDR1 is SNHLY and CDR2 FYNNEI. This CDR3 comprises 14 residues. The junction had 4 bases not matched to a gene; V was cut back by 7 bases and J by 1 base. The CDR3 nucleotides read TGTGCCAGCACACCGGGACAGGGGTCCTACGAGCAGTACTTC. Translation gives CASTPGQGSYEQYF.

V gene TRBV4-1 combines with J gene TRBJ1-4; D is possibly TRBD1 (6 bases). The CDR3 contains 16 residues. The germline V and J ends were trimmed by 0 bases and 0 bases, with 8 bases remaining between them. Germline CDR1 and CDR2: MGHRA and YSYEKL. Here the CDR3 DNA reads TGCGCCAGCAGCCAAGACCGGACAGCAACTAATGAAAAACTGTTTTTT. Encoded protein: CASSQDRTATNEKLFF.

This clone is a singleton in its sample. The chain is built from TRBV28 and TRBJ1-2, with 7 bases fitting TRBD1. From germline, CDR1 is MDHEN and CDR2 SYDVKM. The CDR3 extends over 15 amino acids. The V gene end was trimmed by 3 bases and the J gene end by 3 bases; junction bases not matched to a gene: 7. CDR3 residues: CASSLGTALDYGYTF. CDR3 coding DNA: TGTGCCAGCAGTTTGGGGACAGCTCTGGACTATGGCTACACCTTC.

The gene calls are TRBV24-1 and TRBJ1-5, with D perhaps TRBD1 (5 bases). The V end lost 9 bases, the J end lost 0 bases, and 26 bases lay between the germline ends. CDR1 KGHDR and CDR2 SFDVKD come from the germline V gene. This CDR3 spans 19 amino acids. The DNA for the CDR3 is TGTGCCACCGCAGGGCGTGTCTCATTAGCTCCCCTTAGCAATCAGCCCCAGCATTTT. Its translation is CATAGRVSLAPLSNQPQHF.

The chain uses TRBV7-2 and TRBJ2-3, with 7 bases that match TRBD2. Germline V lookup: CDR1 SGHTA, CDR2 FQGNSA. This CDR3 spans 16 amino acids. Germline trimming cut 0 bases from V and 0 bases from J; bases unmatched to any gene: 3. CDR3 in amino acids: CASSLAFSGSTDTQYF. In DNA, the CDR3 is TGTGCCAGCAGCTTAGCGTTTAGCGGGAGCACAGATACGCAGTATTTT.

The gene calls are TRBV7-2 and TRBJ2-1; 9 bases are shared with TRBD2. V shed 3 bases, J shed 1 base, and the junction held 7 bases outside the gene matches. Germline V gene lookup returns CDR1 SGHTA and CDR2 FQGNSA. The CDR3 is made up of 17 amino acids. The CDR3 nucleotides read TGTGCCAGCAGCTTTGGGGCGGGAGGGCCGTCCTACAATGAGCAGTTCTTC. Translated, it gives CASSFGAGGPSYNEQFF.

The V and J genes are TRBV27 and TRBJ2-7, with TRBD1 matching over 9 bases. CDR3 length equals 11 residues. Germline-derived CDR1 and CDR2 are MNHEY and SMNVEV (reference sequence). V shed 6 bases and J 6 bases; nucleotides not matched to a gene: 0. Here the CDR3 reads CASRTGGEQYF. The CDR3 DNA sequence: TGTGCCAGCAGGACAGGGGGCGAGCAGTACTTC.

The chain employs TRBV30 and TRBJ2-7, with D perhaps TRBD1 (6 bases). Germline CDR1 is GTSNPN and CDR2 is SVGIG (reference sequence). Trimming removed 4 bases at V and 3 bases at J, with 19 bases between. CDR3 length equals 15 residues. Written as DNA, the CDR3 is TGTGCCTGGACTCCCACAGGGCTAGCAGGCTACGAGCAGTACTTC. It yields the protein CAWTPTGLAGYEQYF.

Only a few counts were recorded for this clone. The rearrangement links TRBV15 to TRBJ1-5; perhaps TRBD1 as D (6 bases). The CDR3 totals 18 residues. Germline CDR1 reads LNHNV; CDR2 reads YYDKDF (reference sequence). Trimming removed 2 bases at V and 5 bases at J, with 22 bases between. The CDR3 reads CATSRYRQAPSRDQPQHF. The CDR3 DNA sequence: TGTGCCACCAGCAGATACAGACAGGCCCCGTCTCGGGATCAGCCCCAGCATTTT.

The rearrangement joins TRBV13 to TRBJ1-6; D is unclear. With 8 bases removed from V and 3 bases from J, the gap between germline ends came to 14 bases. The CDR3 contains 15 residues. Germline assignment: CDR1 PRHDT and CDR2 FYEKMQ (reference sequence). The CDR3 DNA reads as TGTGCCAGCCCTGGCCGAACGAACTATAATTCACCCCTCCACTTT. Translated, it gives CASPGRTNYNSPLHF.

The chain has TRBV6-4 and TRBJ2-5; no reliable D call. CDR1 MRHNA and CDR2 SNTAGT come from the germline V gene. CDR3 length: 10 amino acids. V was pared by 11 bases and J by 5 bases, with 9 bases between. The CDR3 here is CAARRETQYF. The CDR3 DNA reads TGTGCCGCCCGCCGGGAGACCCAGTACTTC.

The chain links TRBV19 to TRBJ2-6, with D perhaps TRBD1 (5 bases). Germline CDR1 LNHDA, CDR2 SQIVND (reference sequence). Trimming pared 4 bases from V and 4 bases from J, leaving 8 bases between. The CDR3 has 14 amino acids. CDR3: CASSTGLGANVLTF. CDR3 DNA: TGTGCCAGTAGTACAGGGTTAGGGGCCAACGTCCTGACTTTC.

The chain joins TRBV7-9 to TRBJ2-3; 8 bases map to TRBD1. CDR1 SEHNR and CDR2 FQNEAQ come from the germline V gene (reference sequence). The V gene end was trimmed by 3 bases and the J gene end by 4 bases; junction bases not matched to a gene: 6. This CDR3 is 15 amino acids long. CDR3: CASSFGDRGPDTQYF. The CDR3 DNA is TGTGCCAGCAGCTTCGGAGACAGGGGACCAGATACGCAGTATTTT.

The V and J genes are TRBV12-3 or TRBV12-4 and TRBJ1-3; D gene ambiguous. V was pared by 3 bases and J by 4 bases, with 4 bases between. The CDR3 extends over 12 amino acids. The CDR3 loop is CASSFGGNTIYF. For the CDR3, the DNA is TGTGCCAGCAGTTTCGGGGGAAACACCATATATTTT.

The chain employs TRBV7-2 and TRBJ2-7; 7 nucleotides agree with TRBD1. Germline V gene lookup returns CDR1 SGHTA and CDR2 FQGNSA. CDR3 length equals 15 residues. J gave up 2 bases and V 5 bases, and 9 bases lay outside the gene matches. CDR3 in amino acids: CASSANRGSAYEQYF. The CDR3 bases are TGTGCCAGCAGCGCCAACAGGGGTAGCGCCTACGAGCAGTACTTC.

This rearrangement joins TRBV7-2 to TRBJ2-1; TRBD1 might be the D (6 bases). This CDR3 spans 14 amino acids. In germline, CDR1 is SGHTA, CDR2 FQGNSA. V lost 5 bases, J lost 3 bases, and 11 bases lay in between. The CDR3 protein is CASSLKGVYNEQFF. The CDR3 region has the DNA TGTGCCAGCAGCCTCAAGGGGGTCTACAATGAGCAGTTCTTC.

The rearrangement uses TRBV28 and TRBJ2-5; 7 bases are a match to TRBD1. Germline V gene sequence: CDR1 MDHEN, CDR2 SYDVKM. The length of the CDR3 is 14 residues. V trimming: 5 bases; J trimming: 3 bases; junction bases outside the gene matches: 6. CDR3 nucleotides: TGTGCCAGCAGTCCCGCCGGGACAGAAGAGACCCAGTACTTC. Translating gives CASSPAGTEETQYF.

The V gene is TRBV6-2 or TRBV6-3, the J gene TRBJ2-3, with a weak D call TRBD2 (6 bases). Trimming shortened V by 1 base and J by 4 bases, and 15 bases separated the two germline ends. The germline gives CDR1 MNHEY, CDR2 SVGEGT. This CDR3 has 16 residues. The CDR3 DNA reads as TGTGCCAGCAGTTACTTTTCTAGCGTATTCTCAGATACGCAGTATTTT. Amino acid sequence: CASSYFSSVFSDTQYF.

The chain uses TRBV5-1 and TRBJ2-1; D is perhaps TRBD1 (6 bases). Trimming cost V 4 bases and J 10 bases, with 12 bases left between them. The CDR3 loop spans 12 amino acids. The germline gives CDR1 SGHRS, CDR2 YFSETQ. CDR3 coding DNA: TGCGCCAGCAGCCTCAGGGGTGTGGAGCAGTTCTTC. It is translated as CASSLRGVEQFF.

The CDR3 sequence is CASSLQRTGYGYTF. In DNA form, the CDR3 reads TGTGCCAGCAGCTTACAGAGGACAGGCTATGGCTACACCTTC. The V call is TRBV7-9, the J call TRBJ1-2; TRBD1 matches at 7 bases. V lost 2 bases to trimming and J lost 4 bases; unmatched junction nucleotides: 4. This CDR3 region has 14 residues. Germline CDR1 reads SEHNR; CDR2 reads FQNEAQ (reference sequence).

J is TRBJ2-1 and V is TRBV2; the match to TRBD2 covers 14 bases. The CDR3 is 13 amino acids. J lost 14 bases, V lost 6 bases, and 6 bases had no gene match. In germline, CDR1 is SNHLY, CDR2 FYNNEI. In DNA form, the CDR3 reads TGTGCCAGCAGACCGGGACTAGCGGGAGTTAAGTTCTTC. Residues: CASRPGLAGVKFF. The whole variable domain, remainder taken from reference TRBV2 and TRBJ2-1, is EPEVTQTPSHQVTQMGQEVILRCVPISNHLYFYWYRQILGQKVEFLVSFYNNEISEKSEIFDDQFSVERPDGSNFTLKIRSTKLEDSAMYFCASRPGLAGVKFFGPGTRLTVL.

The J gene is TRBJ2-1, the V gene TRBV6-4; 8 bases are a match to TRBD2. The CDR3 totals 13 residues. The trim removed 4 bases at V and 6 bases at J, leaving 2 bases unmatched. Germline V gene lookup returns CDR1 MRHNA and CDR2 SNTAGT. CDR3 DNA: TGTGCCAGCAGTGCCGGGACTAGCAATGAGCAGTTCTTC. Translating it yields CASSAGTSNEQFF.

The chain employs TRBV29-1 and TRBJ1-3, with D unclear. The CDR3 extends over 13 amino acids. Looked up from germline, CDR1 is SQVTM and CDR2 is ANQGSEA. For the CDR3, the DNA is TGCGTTGTCGCGGAAAGCTCTGGAAACACCATATATTTT. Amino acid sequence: CVVAESSGNTIYF.

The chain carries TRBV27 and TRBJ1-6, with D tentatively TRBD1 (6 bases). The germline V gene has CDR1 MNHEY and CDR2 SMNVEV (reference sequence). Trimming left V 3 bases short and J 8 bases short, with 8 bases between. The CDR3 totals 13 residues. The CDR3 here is CASSLDRYSPLHF. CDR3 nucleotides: TGTGCCAGCAGTTTGGACAGATATTCACCCCTCCACTTT.

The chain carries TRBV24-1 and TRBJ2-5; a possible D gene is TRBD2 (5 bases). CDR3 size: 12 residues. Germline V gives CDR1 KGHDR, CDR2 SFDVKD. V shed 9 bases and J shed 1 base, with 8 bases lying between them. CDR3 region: CATSEGQETQYF. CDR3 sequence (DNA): TGTGCCACCTCTGAGGGCCAAGAGACCCAGTACTTC.